In its sample, the clone carrying this TCR beta chain was seen many times. Its antigen is still unknown. The data originate from a study of T cell repertoires in cytomegalovirus infection. About the research overall: CMV infection plus the matching HLA type was flagged by public TCR beta signatures.

Each CDR3 protein is one row after TCRdb ran MiXCR on the reads. Among 500,000 to 600,000 distinct CDR3 sequences listed, more than 15% were seen once. The CDR3 length is 15 residues. Trimming left V 8 bases short and J 0 bases short, with 14 bases between. Germline lookup yields CDR1 SGHVS and CDR2 FNYEAQ. Study-wide points: Predominance within the ex vivo response was attributable to HLA-C-restricted CMV-specific TCR beta clonotypes. Summed frequency of public TCR beta families distinguished CMV carriers with the relevant HLA.

The chain combines TRBV7-6 with TRBJ1-3, with D perhaps TRBD1 (6 bases). The sequence derives from a human donor in good health (CMV status not recorded). Some clones in this sample may be carry-over from other donors' samples. The sequencing sample was made of CD8+ T cells from PBMCs. The CDR3 DNA sequence: TGTGCCAGCTCTGAGACAGGCTCCTCTGGAAACACCATATATTTT. It translates to CASSETGSSGNTIYF.